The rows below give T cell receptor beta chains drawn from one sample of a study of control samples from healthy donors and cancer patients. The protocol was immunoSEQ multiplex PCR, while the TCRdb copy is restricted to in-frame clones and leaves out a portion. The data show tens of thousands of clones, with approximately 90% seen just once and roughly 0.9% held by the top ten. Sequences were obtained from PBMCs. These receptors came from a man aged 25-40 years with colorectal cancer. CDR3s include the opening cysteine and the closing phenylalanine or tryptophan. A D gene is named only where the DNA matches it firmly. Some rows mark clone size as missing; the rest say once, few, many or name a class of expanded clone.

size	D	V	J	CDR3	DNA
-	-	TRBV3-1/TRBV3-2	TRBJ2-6	CASSQEGNVLTF	TGTGCCAGCAGCCAAGAGGGAAACGTCCTGACTTTC
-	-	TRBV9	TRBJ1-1	CASSEGLLNTEAFF	TGTGCCAGCAGCGAGGGACTTTTGAACACTGAAGCTTTCTTT
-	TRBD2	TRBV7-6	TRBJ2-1	CASSLVPSGGYNEQFF	TGTGCCAGCAGCTTAGTTCCCAGCGGGGGGTACAATGAGCAGTTCTTC
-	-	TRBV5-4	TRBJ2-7	CASSYMGALYEQYF	TGTGCCAGCAGCTACATGGGGGCCCTCTACGAGCAGTACTTC
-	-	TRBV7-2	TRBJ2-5	CASSLNGLQETQYF	TGTGCCAGCAGCTTAAACGGGCTCCAAGAGACCCAGTACTTC
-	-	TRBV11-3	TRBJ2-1	CASSLDSSYNEQFF	TGTGCCAGCAGCTTGGACAGCTCCTACAATGAGCAGTTCTTC
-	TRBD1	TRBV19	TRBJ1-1	CASSFPMDRGRMNTEAFF	TGTGCCAGTAGTTTTCCCATGGACAGGGGAAGGATGAACACTGAAGCTTTCTTT
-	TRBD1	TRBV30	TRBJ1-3	CAWSVRGGSGNTIYF	TGTGCCTGGAGTGTACGAGGGGGCTCGGGGAACACCATATATTTT
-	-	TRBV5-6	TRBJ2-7	CASSFIRSGIDEQYF	TGTGCCAGCAGCTTCATCAGGTCAGGGATCGACGAGCAGTACTTC
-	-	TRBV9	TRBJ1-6	CASSREAGDYNSPLHF	TGTGCCAGCAGCAGAGAGGCAGGGGACTATAATTCACCCCTCCACTTT
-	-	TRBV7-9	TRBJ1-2	CASSSIRHRDGYTF	TGTGCCAGCAGCTCAATCCGACACCGTGATGGCTACACCTTC
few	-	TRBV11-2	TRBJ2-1	CASSWDVQPNNEQFF	TGTGCCAGCAGCTGGGACGTACAACCGAACAATGAGCAGTTCTTC
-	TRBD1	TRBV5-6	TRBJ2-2	CASSAPDRESYGELFF	TGTGCCAGCAGCGCGCCTGACAGGGAATCTTACGGGGAGCTGTTTTTT
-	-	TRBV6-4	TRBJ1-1	CASTKGEGDTEAFF	TGTGCCAGCACCAAGGGCGAGGGGGACACTGAAGCTTTCTTT
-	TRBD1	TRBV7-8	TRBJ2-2	CASSPWTGPNTGELFF	TGTGCCAGCAGCCCCTGGACAGGCCCGAACACCGGGGAGCTGTTTTTT
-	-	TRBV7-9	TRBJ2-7	CASSPPGQGSYEQYF	TGTGCCAGCAGCCCTCCGGGGCAGGGATCCTACGAGCAGTACTTC
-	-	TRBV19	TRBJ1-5	CAKRNQPQHF	TGTGCCAAACGGAATCAGCCCCAGCATTTT
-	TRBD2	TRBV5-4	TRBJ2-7	CASSSSGGAHEQYF	TGTGCCAGCAGCTCTAGCGGGGGGGCTCACGAGCAGTACTTC
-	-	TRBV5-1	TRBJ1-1	CASSLDPKTEAFF	TGCGCCAGCAGCTTGGATCCAAAGACTGAAGCTTTCTTT
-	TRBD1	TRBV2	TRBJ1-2	CASSDRARYGYTF	TGTGCCAGCAGCGACAGGGCACGCTATGGCTACACCTTC
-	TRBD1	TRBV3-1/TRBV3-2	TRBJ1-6	CASSQDRQGLGSPLHF	TGTGCCAGCAGCCAAGACCGACAGGGATTGGGTTCACCCCTCCACTTT